This T cell receptor (beta chain) came from a study of a mutant IDH1 vaccine in newly diagnosed glioma. Across the whole study: The vaccination schedule gave patients eight doses in weeks 1, 3, 5, 7, 11, 15, 19 and 23. Broader study findings: Among top peripheral T cell clonotypes, changes seemed unrelated to pseudoprogression.

On this clone itself: The antigen is not known.

The assay was immunoSEQ multiplex PCR, and TCRdb's table has in-frame clones only and misses some. The sample consists of fewer than 70,000 clones, about 91% of them appearing once. After removal of 10 bases from V and 0 bases from J, the junction contained 13 bases not matched to a gene. Germline-derived CDR1 and CDR2 are SGHVS and FQNEAQ. CDR3 size: 16 residues. Time point defined: week 11, during vaccination. Every single dose of the vaccine, 300 ug of mutant IDH1 20-mer peptide, came with topical imiquimod. The specimen comprised PBMCs, sampled from a glioma patient whose treatment included an IDH1 peptide vaccine. This rearrangement joins TRBV7-8 to TRBJ1-2; TRBD1 matches at 8 bases. The TCR was taken from a man aged 35-49 years with glioma. As DNA, the CDR3 is TGTGCCAACCTTAACAGGGGGAAAAGGACTAACTATGGCTACACCTTC. This translates into CANLNRGKRTNYGYTF.